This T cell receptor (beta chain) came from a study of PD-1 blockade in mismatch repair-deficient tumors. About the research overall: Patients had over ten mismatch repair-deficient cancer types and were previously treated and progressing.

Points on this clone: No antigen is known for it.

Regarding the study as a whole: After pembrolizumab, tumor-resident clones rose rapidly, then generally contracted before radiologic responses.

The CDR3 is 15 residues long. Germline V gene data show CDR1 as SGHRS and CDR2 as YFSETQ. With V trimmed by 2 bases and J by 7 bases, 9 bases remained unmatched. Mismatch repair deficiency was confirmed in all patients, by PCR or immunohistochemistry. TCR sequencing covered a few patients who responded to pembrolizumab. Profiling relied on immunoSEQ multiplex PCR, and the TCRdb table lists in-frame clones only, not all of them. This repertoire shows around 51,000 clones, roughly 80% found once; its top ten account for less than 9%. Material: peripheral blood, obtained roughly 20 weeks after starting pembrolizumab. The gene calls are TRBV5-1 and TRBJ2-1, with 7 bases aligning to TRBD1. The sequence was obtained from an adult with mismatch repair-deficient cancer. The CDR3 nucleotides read TGCGCCAGCAGCTTAGGGACAGAGCGAACGAATGAGCAGTTCTTC. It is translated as CASSLGTERTNEQFF.